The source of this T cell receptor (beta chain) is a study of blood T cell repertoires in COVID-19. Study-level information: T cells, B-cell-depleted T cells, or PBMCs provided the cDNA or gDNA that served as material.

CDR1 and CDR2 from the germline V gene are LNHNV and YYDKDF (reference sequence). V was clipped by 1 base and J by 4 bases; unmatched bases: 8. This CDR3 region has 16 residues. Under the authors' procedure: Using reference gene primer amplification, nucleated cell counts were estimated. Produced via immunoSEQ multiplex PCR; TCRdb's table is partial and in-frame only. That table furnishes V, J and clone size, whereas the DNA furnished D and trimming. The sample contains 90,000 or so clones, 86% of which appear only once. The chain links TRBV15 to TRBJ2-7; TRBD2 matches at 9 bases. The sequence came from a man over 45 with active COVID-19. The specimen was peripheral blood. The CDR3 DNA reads TGTGCCACCAGCAGAGGTAGCGGGGGACTTACATACGAGCAGTACTTC. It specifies CATSRGSGGLTYEQYF.